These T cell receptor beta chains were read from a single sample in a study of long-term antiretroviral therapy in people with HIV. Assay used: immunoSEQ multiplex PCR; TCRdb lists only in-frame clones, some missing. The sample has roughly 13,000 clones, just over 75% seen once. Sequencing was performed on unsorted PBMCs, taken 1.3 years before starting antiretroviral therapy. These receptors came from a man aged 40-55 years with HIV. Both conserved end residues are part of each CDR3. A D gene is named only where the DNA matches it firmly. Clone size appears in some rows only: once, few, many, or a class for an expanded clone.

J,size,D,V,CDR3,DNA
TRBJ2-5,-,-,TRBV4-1,CASSQGAGWRETQYF,TGCGCCAGCAGCCAAGGAGCAGGGTGGAGGGAGACCCAGTACTTC
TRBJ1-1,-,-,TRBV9,CASSVVRGGVKMTEAFF,TGTGCCAGCAGCGTAGTGAGGGGGGGGGTTAAAATGACTGAAGCTTTCTTT
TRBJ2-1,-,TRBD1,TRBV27,CASRQGPYNEQFF,TGTGCCAGCCGACAGGGACCCTACAATGAGCAGTTCTTC
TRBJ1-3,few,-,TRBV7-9,CASSLTDGTTIYF,TGTGCCAGCAGCTTAACCGATGGTACCACCATATATTTT
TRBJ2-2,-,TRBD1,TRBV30,CAWSVLQGASGELFF,TGTGCCTGGAGTGTTTTGCAGGGGGCGTCCGGGGAGCTGTTTTTT
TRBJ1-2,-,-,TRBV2,CASSEWVNLNYGYTF,TGTGCCAGCAGTGAATGGGTCAACCTTAACTATGGCTACACCTTC
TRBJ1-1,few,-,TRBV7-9,CASSLVQGYTEAFF,TGTGCCAGCAGCTTAGTGCAGGGGTACACTGAAGCTTTCTTT
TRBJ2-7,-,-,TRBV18,CASSIGRPYEQYF,TGTGCCAGCTCAATCGGCAGACCCTACGAGCAGTACTTC
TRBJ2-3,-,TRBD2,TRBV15,CATSRDNSGGVIASTDTQYF,TGTGCCACCAGCAGAGATAATAGCGGGGGGGTTATAGCTAGCACAGATACGCAGTATTTT
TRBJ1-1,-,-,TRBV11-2,CASSLEGRTALTEAFF,TGTGCCAGCAGCTTAGAAGGAAGGACAGCTCTCACTGAAGCTTTCTTT
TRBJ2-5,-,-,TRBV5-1,CASSLVVGARGETQYF,TGCGCCAGCAGCTTGGTTGTAGGGGCGAGGGGAGAGACCCAGTACTTC
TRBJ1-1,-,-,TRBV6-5,CASSYQTGTEAFF,TGTGCCAGCAGTTACCAAACGGGGACTGAAGCTTTCTTT